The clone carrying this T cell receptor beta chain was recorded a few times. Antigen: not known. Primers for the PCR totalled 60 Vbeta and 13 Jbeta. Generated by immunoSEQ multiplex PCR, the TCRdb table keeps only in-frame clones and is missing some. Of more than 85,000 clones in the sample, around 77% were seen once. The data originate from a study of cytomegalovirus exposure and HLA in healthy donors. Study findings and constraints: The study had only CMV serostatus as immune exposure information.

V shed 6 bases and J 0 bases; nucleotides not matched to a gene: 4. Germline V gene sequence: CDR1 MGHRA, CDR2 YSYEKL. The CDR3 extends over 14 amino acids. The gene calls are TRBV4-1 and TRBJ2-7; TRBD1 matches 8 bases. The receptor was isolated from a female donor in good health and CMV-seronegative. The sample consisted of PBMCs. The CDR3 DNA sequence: TGCGCCAGCAGAAAAACAGGGGGCTCCTACGAGCAGTACTTC. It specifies CASRKTGGSYEQYF.